These 17 T cell receptor beta chains were sequenced from one sample in a study of cytomegalovirus exposure and HLA in healthy donors. Vbeta (60) and Jbeta (13) primers were used in the PCR. Assay: immunoSEQ multiplex PCR; the TCRdb copy retains only in-frame clones and omits some. The sample yields some 210,000 clones, 70% to 80% seen once. Material for sequencing was PBMCs. The receptors here all came from a male donor in good health and CMV-seronegative.

The chain employs TRBV5-1 and TRBJ2-1; 8 nucleotides agree with TRBD1. This CDR3 comprises 16 residues. The V and J ends lost 3 bases and 3 bases, in that order; junction bases with no gene match: 8. The germline V gene encodes CDR1 SGHRS and CDR2 YFSETQ. The CDR3 region has the DNA TGCGCCAGCAGCTCATCCACGGGACAGGTCTACAATGAGCAGTTCTTC. It yields the protein CASSSSTGQVYNEQFF.

The rearrangement uses TRBV18 and TRBJ1-1, with 9 nucleotides matching TRBD1. The CDR3 length is 13 residues. V shed 6 bases and J 8 bases; nucleotides not matched to a gene: 7. Looked up from germline, CDR1 is KGHSH and CDR2 is LQKENI. CDR3 in DNA: TGTGCCAGCTCCCGGGGACAGGGCGGGGAAGCTTTCTTT. It specifies CASSRGQGGEAFF.

In this sample, this clone turned up many times. V usage is TRBV5-4 and J usage is TRBJ1-1; D gene unclear. V lost 3 bases, J lost 0 bases, and 9 bases lay in between. CDR3 length: 14 residues. Germline V CDR1 and CDR2: SGHNT, YYREEE (reference sequence). This CDR3 is CASSSQVMNTEAFF. The CDR3 bases are TGTGCCAGCAGCTCTCAGGTTATGAACACTGAAGCTTTCTTT.

The genes are TRBV5-1 and TRBJ1-1, with 8 bases that match TRBD1. This CDR3 has 14 residues. Germline CDR1 SGHRS, CDR2 YFSETQ. J gave up 3 bases and V 0 bases, and 1 base lay outside the gene matches. The CDR3 region is CASSLGQGHTEAFF. CDR3 DNA sequence: TGCGCCAGCAGCTTGGGACAGGGGCACACTGAAGCTTTCTTT.

The rearrangement uses TRBV6-5 and TRBJ2-7; possibly TRBD2 for D (5 bases). Trimming stripped 0 bases from V and 6 bases from J, with 15 bases between. Germline V CDR1 and CDR2: MNHEY, SVGAGI. This CDR3 spans 15 amino acids. The CDR3 DNA reads TGTGCCAGCAGTTACTCGAGGGCAGAGACCTTCGAGCAGTACTTC. Amino acids: CASSYSRAETFEQYF.

The rearrangement joins TRBV27 to TRBJ1-1, with D perhaps TRBD1 (5 bases). With 3 bases removed from V and 5 bases from J, the gap between germline ends came to 10 bases. CDR1 MNHEY and CDR2 SMNVEV come from the germline V gene (reference sequence). This CDR3 has 13 residues. CDR3 in amino acids: CASSFYGGTEAFF. In nucleotides, the CDR3 is TGTGCCAGCAGTTTTTATGGGGGGACTGAAGCTTTCTTT.

The chain links TRBV6-4 to TRBJ2-1; no firm D call. Germline V CDR1 and CDR2: MRHNA, SNTAGT. V lost 4 bases to trimming and J lost 0 bases, with 10 bases between them. The CDR3 contains 15 residues. The chain's CDR3 is CASSARVSSYNEQFF. For the CDR3, the DNA is TGTGCCAGCAGTGCCCGGGTGAGCTCCTACAATGAGCAGTTCTTC.

The rearrangement joins TRBV5-1 to TRBJ2-6; the match to TRBD1 covers 9 bases. Germline trimming cut 1 base from V and 4 bases from J; bases unmatched to any gene: 9. Germline CDR1 is SGHRS and CDR2 is YFSETQ. This CDR3 is 18 amino acids long. The CDR3 region has the DNA TGCGCCAGCAGCTTGTATATGGGACAGGGATCCGGGGCCAACGTCCTGACTTTC. Its protein is CASSLYMGQGSGANVLTF.

This clone was counted only a few times. The rearrangement links TRBV6-1 to TRBJ2-7; maybe TRBD1 (6 bases). The V gene lost 2 bases and the J gene lost 4 bases, with 12 bases spanning the gap. The CDR3 sequence is 14 residues long. Germline assignment: CDR1 MNHNS and CDR2 SASEGT. The CDR3 loop reads CASSEIDRRYEQYF. In nucleotides, the CDR3 is TGTGCCAGCAGTGAAATCGACAGGAGATACGAGCAGTACTTC.

The CDR3 DNA is TGTGCCAGCAGCGGGACAGGGGCGGCGTCTGAAGCTTTCTTT. Residues: CASSGTGAASEAFF. The chain links TRBV7-6 to TRBJ1-1; TRBD1 matches at 10 bases. CDR1 and CDR2 (germline): SGHVS, FNYEAQ. The CDR3 spans 14 residues. With V trimmed by 5 bases and J by 6 bases, 6 bases remained unmatched.

The chain combines TRBV7-9 with TRBJ1-4, with D possibly matching TRBD1 (5 bases). CDR1 SEHNR and CDR2 FQNEAQ come from the germline V gene (reference sequence). The CDR3 has 14 amino acids. Trimming removed 7 bases from V and 7 bases from J, with 16 bases in between. This CDR3 reads CASIPPAGGEKLFF. CDR3 coding DNA: TGTGCCAGCATCCCTCCCGCCGGGGGTGAAAAACTGTTTTTT.

The chain joins TRBV5-6 to TRBJ1-5; TRBD1 is a possible D gene (6 bases). The CDR3 is 16 residues long. From germline, CDR1 is SGHDT and CDR2 YYEEEE. With 4 bases removed from V and 1 base from J, the gap between germline ends came to 15 bases. The chain's CDR3 is CASSVQGHRSNQPQHF. The CDR3 bases are TGTGCCAGCAGCGTACAGGGTCACCGCAGCAATCAGCCCCAGCATTTT.

For this clone: A read error may produce the germline difference seen at one junction end. The chain couples TRBV7-9 to TRBJ2-5; no reliable D call. The CDR3 sequence is 11 residues long. Germline-derived CDR1 and CDR2 are SEHNR and FQNEAQ (reference sequence). CDR3: CSSSPQETQYF. In DNA, the CDR3 is TGTTCCAGCAGCCCGCAAGAGACCCAGTACTTC.

As to this clone: Germline and junction disagree at one end, which may indicate a read error. The rearrangement uses TRBV7-9 and TRBJ1-1; 11 bases are shared with TRBD1. Looked up from germline, CDR1 is SEHNR and CDR2 is FQNEAQ (reference sequence). This CDR3 region has 15 residues. The CDR3 reads CSSSPGQGVNTEAFF. The DNA of the CDR3 is TGTTCCAGCAGCCCGGGACAGGGGGTGAACACTGAAGCTTTCTTT.

The V gene is TRBV28, the J gene TRBJ2-1; 8 bases match TRBD1. V trimming: 4 bases; J trimming: 4 bases; junction bases outside the gene matches: 9. The CDR3 loop spans 16 amino acids. Per the germline V gene, CDR1 is MDHEN and CDR2 is SYDVKM. CDR3 nucleotide sequence: TGTGCCAGCAGTTCCCGCCGGGACAGGACTTACAATGAGCAGTTCTTC. It is translated as CASSSRRDRTYNEQFF. The full variable domain, completed using reference TRBV28 and TRBJ2-1, is DVKVTQSSRYLVKRTGEKVFLECVQDMDHENMFWYRQDPGLGLRLIYFSYDVKMKEKGDIPEGYSVSREKKERFSLILESASTNQTSMYLCASSSRRDRTYNEQFFGPGTRLTVL.

This chain uses TRBV18 with TRBJ1-5; tentatively, D is TRBD1 (5 bases). This CDR3 comprises 16 residues. V gave up 5 bases and J gave up 4 bases, with 18 bases separating them. Germline V gene data show CDR1 as KGHSH and CDR2 as LQKENI. CDR3 protein: CASSNRQTSRNQPQHF. CDR3 sequence (DNA): TGTGCCAGCTCAAATCGACAGACGAGTCGGAATCAGCCCCAGCATTTT.

J is TRBJ2-1 and V is TRBV11-2, with 14 bases that match TRBD2. CDR3 size: 15 residues. Germline values: CDR1 SGHAT, CDR2 FQNNGV. V was pared by 5 bases and J by 12 bases, with 9 bases of the junction left unmatched. The CDR3 DNA sequence: TGTGCCAGCAGCCCTGCCGGGACTAGCGGGAGTGGGCAGTTCTTC. It is translated as CASSPAGTSGSGQFF.